This is a list of T cell receptor beta chains from one sample in a study of shared clonotypes between healthy human individuals. This table comes from immunoSEQ multiplex PCR, and its TCRdb copy is limited to in-frame clones, with some not included. The sample carries roughly 2.1 million clones, 93% recorded once. The sample comprised naive CD8+ T cells from PBMCs. These receptors were taken from a man aged 18 to 35 in good health. Some clones in this sample may be carry-over from other donors' samples. CDR3s include the opening cysteine and the closing phenylalanine or tryptophan. Each record gives: J gene, V gene, clone size, CDR3 protein. Clone size is shown for a subset of rows, as once, few, many or a class of expanded clone.

TRBJ2-7,TRBV29-1,.,CSVVVSHYEQYF
TRBJ2-1,TRBV18,.,CASSPSGSVNEQFF
TRBJ2-5,TRBV4-2,once,CASSQVTGRETQYF
TRBJ2-7,TRBV27,.,CASSFGVTYEQYF
TRBJ2-7,TRBV9,.,CASSVDGGPSYEQYF
TRBJ2-7,TRBV27,.,CASSYRDRSYEQYF
TRBJ2-6,TRBV21-1,.,CASSKGLRARPVSGANVLTF
TRBJ1-2,TRBV5-4,.,CASSPAVAYYGYTF
TRBJ2-1,TRBV2,.,CAILPGPPGPYNEQFF
TRBJ1-1,TRBV28,.,CASSPTSTGWDTEAFF
TRBJ2-1,TRBV27,few,CASSLGQYNEQFF
TRBJ2-1,TRBV29-1,.,CSVDRVGLGEQFF
TRBJ2-4,TRBV6-4,.,CASPRGILAKNIQYF
TRBJ2-5,TRBV5-1,.,CASSLGPRLAGEETQYF
TRBJ2-7,TRBV15,.,CATSFRDRATSFVSEQYF
TRBJ2-7,TRBV9,.,CASSPGGGQNYEQYF
TRBJ2-7,TRBV5-1,.,CASSLGSREQYF
TRBJ2-1,TRBV29-1,.,CSVGAGEQFF
TRBJ2-1,TRBV15,.,CATSRDRGLAGAGNEQFF
TRBJ2-3,TRBV9,once,CASSVRSGDTQYF
TRBJ2-1,TRBV30,.,CAWSVGAGGLDEQFF
TRBJ2-5,TRBV10-3,.,CAISDRGGGGRETQYF
TRBJ1-1,TRBV9,few,CASSPLGNTEAFF
TRBJ1-2,TRBV4-1,.,CASSQGGWDRRGDYGYTF
TRBJ2-7,TRBV9,.,CASSPPSSYEQYF
TRBJ2-1,TRBV6-5,.,CASLKSGSHNEQFF
TRBJ1-4,TRBV9,.,CASSAGPGQGRPGEF
TRBJ1-5,TRBV6-5,.,CASSPTGFSNQPQHF
TRBJ2-1,TRBV27,.,CASSPGDITYNEQFF
TRBJ2-5,TRBV4-2,.,CASSQEALAEGETQYF
TRBJ2-2,TRBV27,.,CASGHWAGTSQTGELFF
TRBJ1-1,TRBV25-1,.,CASILGTEAFF
TRBJ2-7,TRBV7-8,.,CASSPASGLIYEQYF
TRBJ2-5,TRBV14,once,CASSLKLARSETQYF
TRBJ2-2,TRBV15,.,CATSPLATGARELFF
TRBJ2-1,TRBV6-5,.,CASSFPTSGSYNEQFF
TRBJ2-5,TRBV7-6,.,CASSLELAVQETQYF
TRBJ2-6,TRBV5-1,.,CASGPGPGANVLTF
TRBJ2-7,TRBV27,.,CASSLTGVDLNYEQYF
TRBJ2-1,TRBV19,.,CASSIDLDNEQFF
TRBJ2-5,TRBV5-4,.,CASSPGTGGIETQYF
TRBJ2-3,TRBV28,.,CASSFGGPDTQYF
TRBJ2-1,TRBV7-2,.,CASSPAILGNEQFF
TRBJ2-7,TRBV28,.,CASSLRPKGLEQYF
TRBJ2-3,TRBV29-1,.,CTGADDTDTQYF